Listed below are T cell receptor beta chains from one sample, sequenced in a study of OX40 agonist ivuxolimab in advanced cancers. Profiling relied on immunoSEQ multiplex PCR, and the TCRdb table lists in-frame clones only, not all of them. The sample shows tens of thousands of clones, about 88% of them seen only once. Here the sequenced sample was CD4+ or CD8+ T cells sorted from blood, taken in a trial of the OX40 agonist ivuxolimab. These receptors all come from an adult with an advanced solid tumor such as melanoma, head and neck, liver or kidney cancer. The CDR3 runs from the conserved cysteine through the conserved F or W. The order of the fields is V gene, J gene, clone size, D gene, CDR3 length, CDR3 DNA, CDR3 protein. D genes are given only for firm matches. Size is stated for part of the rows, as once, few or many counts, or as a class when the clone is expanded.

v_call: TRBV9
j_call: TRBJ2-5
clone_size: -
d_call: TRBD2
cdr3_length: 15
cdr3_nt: TGTGCCAGCAGCGTAGCCGCCGTGGGAGGGGACCGGCAGTACTTC
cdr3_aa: CASSVAAVGGDRQYF

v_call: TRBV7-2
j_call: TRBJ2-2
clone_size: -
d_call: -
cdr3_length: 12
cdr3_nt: TGTGCCAGCAGCCTCTCCACCGGGGAGCTGTTTTTT
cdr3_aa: CASSLSTGELFF

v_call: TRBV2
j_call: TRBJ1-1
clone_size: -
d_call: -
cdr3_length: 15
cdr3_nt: TGTGCCAGCAGTCCTTGGGGCGGACAGAACACTGAAGCTTTCTTT
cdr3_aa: CASSPWGGQNTEAFF

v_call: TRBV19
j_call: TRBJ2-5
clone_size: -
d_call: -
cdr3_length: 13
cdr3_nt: TGTGCCAGTAGTACCTGGACAGTTGAGACCCAGTACTTC
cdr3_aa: CASSTWTVETQYF

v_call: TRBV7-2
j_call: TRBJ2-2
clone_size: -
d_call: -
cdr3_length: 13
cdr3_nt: TGTGCCAGCCAGACAGACCTCACCGGGGAGCTGTTTTTT
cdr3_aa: CASQTDLTGELFF

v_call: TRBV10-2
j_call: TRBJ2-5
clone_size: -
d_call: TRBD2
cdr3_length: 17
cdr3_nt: TGCGCCAGCAGCCGAGGGGTGGCGGGAGGTATTCCGGAGACCCAGTACTTC
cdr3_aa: CASSRGVAGGIPETQYF

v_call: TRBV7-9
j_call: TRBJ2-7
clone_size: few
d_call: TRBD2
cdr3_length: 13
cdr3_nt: TGTGCCAGCAGCCCCGGGAGGTTGTACGAGCAGTACTTC
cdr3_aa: CASSPGRLYEQYF

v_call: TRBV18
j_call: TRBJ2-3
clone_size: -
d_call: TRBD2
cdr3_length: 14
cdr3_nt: TGTGCCAGCTCACCGGGACTAACCCCCGATACGCAGTATTTT
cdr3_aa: CASSPGLTPDTQYF

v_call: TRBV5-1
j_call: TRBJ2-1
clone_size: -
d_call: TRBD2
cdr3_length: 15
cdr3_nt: TGCGCCAGCAGCTTGGGGGCGGGAGTGGTAGGGGAGCAGTTCTTC
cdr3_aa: CASSLGAGVVGEQFF

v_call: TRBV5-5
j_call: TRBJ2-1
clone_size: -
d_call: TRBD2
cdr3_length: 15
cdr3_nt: TGTGCCAGCAGCTTAACTAGCGGGAGTACATCTGAGCAGTTCTTC
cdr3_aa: CASSLTSGSTSEQFF

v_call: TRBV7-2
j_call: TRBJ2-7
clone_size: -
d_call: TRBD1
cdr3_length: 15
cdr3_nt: TGTGCCAGCAGCTTCGGGGGACAGGGGTCCTACGAGCAGTACTTC
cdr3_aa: CASSFGGQGSYEQYF

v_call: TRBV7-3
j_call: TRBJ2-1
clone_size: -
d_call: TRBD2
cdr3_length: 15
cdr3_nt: TGTGCCAGCAGCTTAATAGCGGGAGGGCTAGGGGAGCAGTTCTTC
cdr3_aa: CASSLIAGGLGEQFF

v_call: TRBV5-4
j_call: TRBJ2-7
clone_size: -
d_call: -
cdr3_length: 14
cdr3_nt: TGTGCCAGCAGCTTGGCCGGGATTGCCTACGAGCAGTACTTC
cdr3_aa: CASSLAGIAYEQYF

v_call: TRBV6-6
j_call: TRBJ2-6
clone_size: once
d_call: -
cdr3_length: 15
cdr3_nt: TGTGCCAGCAGTCAAACAAGCTCTGGGGCCAACGTCCTGACTTTC
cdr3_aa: CASSQTSSGANVLTF

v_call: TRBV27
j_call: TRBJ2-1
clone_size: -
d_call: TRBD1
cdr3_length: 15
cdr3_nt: TGTGCCAGCAGTTTAAACAGGGGGGCCTACAATGAGCAGTTCTTC
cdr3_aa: CASSLNRGAYNEQFF

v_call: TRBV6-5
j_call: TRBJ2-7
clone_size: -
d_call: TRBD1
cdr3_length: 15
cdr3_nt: TGTGCCAGCAAGGGAGTTGGGACAGGGACCTACGAGCAGTACTTC
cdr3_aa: CASKGVGTGTYEQYF

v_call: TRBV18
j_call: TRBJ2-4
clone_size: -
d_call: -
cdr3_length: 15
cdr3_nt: TGTGCCAGCTCACTGGTACAGGACGTCGCGAACATTCAGTACTTC
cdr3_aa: CASSLVQDVANIQYF

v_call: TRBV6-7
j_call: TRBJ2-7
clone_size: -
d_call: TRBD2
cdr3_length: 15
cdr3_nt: TGTGCCAGCAGTACGACGGGGGAGGGGCCCTACGAGCAGTACTTC
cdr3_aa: CASSTTGEGPYEQYF

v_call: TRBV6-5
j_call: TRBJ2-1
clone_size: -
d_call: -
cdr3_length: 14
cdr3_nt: TGTGCCAGCAGCCCCTCGCCCTTATACAATGAGCAGTTCTTC
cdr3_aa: CASSPSPLYNEQFF

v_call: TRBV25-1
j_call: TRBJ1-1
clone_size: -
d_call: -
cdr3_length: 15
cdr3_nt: TGTGCCAGCAGTGAATCAGTAGTTGTGGGCACTGAAGCTTTCTTT
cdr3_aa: CASSESVVVGTEAFF

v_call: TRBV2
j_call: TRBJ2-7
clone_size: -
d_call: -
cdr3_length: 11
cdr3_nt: TGTGCCAGCAGTGTTAGGACGGAGCAGTACTTC
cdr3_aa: CASSVRTEQYF

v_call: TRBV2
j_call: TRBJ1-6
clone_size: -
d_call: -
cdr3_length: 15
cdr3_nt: TGTGCCAGCACTTTACAGAGCTCCTATAATTCACCCCTCCACTTT
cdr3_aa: CASTLQSSYNSPLHF

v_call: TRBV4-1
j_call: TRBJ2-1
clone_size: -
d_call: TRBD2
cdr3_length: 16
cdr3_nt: TGCGCCAGCAGCTTGATAGGACTAGCGGGGTTCAATGAGCAGTTCTTC
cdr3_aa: CASSLIGLAGFNEQFF

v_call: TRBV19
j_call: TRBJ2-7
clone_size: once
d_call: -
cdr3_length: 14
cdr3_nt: TGTGCCAGTAGTATCGACGGCCAGAATCAAGAGCAGTACTTC
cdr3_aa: CASSIDGQNQEQYF

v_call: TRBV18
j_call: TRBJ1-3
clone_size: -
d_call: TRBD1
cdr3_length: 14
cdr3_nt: TGTGCCAGCTCCGAAGACAGGGCTGGAAACACCATATATTTT
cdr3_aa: CASSEDRAGNTIYF

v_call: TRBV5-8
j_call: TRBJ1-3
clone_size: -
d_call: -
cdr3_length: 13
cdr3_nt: TGTGCCAGCAGCTGGACCTCTGGAAACACCATATATTTT
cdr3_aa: CASSWTSGNTIYF

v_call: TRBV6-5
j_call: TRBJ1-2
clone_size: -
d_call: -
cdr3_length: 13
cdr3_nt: TGTGCCAGCAGTGAAGGCCATAACTATGGCTACACCTTC
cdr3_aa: CASSEGHNYGYTF